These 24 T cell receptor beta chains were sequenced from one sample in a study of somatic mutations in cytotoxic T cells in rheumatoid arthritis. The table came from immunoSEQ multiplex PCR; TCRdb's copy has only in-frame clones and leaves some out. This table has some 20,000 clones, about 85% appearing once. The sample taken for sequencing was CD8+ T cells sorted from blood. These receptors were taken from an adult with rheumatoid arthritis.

CDR3 region: CASSFKRQGAYSNQPQHF. The CDR3, as DNA: TGTGCCAGCAGTTTTAAGAGACAGGGGGCCTATAGCAATCAGCCCCAGCATTTT. The rearrangement uses TRBV28 and TRBJ1-5; 10 bases match TRBD1. The CDR3 is 18 residues long. V lost 3 bases to trimming and J lost 0 bases; unmatched junction nucleotides: 8. CDR1 and CDR2 (germline): MDHEN, SYDVKM.

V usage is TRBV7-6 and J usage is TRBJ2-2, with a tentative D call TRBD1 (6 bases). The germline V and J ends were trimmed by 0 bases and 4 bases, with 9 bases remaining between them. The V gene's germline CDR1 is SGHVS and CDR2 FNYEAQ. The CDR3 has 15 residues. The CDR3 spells CASSLAGHGTGELFF. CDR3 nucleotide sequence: TGTGCCAGCAGCTTAGCGGGACATGGCACCGGGGAGCTGTTTTTT.

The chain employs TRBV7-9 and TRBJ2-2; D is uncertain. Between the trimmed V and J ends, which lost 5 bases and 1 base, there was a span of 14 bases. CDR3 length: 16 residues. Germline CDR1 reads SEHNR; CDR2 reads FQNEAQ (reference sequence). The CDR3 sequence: CASSPLASLNTGELFF. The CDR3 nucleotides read TGTGCCAGCAGCCCCTTGGCGAGTCTGAACACCGGGGAGCTGTTTTTT. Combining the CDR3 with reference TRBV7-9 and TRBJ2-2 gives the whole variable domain DTGVSQNPRHKITKRGQNVTFRCDPISEHNRLYWYRQTLGQGPEFLTYFQNEAQLEKSRLLSDRFSAERPKGSFSTLEIQRTEQGDSAMYLCASSPLASLNTGELFFGEGSRLTVL.

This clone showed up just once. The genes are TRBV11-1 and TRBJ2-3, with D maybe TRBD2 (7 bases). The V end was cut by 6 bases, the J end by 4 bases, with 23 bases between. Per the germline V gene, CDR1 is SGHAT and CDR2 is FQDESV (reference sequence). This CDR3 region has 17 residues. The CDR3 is CASSRFDNGGGSDTQYF. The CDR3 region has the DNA TGTGCCAGCAGTAGGTTCGACAACGGCGGGGGCTCAGATACGCAGTATTTT. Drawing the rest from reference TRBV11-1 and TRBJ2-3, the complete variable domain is EAEVAQSPRYKITEKSQAVAFWCDPISGHATLYWYRQILGQGPELLVQFQDESVVDDSQLPKDRFSAERLKGVDSTLKIQPAELGDSAMYLCASSRFDNGGGSDTQYFGPGTRLTVL.

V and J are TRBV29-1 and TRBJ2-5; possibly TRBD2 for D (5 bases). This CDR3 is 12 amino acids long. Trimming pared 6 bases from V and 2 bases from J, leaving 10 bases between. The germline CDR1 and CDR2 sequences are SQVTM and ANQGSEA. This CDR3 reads CSVGLTQETQYF. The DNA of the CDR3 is TGCAGCGTCGGACTGACACAAGAGACCCAGTACTTC. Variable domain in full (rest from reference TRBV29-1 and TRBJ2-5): SAVISQKPSRDICQRGTSLTIQCQVDSQVTMMFWYRQQPGQSLTLIATANQGSEATYESGFVIDKFPISRPNLTFSTLTVSNMSPEDSSIYLCSVGLTQETQYFGPGTRLLVL.

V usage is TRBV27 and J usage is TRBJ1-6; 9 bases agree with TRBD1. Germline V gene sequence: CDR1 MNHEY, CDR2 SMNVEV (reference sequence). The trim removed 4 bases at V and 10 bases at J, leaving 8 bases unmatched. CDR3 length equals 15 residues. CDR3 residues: CASSSSGTGLSPLHF. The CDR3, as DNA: TGTGCCAGCAGTTCATCCGGGACAGGGTTATCACCCCTCCACTTT.

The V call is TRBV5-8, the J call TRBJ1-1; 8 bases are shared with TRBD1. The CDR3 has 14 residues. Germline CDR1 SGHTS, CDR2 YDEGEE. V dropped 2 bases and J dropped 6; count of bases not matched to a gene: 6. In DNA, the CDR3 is TGTGCCAGCAGCTTAGGACAGGGCCTCCCTGAAGCTTTCTTT. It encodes CASSLGQGLPEAFF.

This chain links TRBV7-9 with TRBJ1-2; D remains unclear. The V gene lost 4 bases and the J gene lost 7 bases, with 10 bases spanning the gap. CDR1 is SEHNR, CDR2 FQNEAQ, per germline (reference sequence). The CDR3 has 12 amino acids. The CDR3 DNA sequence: TGTGCCAGCAGCTCCCCTGGGCTTGGCTACACCTTC. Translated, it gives CASSSPGLGYTF.

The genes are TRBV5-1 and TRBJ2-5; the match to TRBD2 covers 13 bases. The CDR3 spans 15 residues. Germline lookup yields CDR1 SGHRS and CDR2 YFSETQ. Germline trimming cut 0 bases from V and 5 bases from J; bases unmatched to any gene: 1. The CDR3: CASSLGLAGGETQYF. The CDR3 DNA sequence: TGCGCCAGCAGCTTGGGACTAGCGGGGGGTGAGACCCAGTACTTC.

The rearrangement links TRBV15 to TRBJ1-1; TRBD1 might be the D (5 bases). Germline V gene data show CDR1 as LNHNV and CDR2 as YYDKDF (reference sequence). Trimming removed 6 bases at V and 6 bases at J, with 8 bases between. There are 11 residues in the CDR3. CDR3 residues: CATRRGAEAFF. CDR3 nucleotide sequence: TGTGCCACCAGACGGGGGGCTGAAGCTTTCTTT.

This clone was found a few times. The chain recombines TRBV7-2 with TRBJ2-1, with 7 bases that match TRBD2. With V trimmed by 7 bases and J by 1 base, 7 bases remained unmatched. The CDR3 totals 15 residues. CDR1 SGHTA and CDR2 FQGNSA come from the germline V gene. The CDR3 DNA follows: TGTGCCAGCACCGGCTGGGGGGGTTCCTACAATGAGCAGTTCTTC. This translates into CASTGWGGSYNEQFF.

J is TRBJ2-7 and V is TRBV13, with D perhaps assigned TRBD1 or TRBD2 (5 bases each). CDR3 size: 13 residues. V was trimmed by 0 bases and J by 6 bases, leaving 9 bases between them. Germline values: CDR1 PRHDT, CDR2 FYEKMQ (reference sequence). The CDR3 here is CASSLGRGGEQYV. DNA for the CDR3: TGTGCCAGCAGCTTAGGGAGGGGCGGCGAGCAGTACGTC.

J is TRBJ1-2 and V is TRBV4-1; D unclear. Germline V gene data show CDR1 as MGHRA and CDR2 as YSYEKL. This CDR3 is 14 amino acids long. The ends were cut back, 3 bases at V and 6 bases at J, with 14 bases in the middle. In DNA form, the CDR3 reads TGCGCCAGCAGCCATACCATTTCGCGGGATGGCTACACCTTC. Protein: CASSHTISRDGYTF.

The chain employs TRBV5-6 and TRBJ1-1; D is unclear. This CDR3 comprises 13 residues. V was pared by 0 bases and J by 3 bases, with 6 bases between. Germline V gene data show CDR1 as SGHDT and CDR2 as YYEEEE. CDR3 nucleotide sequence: TGTGCCAGCAGCTTGGGGGCCTACACTGAAGCTTTCTTT. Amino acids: CASSLGAYTEAFF.

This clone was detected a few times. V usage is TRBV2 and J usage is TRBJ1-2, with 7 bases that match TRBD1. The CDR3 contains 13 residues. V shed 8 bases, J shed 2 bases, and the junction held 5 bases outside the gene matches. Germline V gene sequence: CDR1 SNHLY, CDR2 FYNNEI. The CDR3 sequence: CASLSGQNYGYTF. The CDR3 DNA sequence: TGTGCCAGCCTATCGGGACAGAACTATGGCTACACCTTC.

CDR3 sequence (DNA): TGCGCCAGCAGCTTGGACCCCGGGACAAGGCCCTCTGGGGCCAACGTCCTGACTTTC. Translation gives CASSLDPGTRPSGANVLTF. The V gene is TRBV5-1, the J gene TRBJ2-6; D possibly corresponds to TRBD1 (6 bases). V gave up 0 bases and J gave up 0 bases, with 16 bases separating them. Germline-derived CDR1 and CDR2 are SGHRS and YFSETQ. The CDR3 length is 19 residues.

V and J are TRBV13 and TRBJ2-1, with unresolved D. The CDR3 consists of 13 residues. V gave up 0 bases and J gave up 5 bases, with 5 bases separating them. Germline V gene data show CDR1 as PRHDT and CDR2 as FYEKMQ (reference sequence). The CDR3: CASSLGSNNEQFF. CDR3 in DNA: TGTGCCAGCAGCTTAGGATCCAACAATGAGCAGTTCTTC.

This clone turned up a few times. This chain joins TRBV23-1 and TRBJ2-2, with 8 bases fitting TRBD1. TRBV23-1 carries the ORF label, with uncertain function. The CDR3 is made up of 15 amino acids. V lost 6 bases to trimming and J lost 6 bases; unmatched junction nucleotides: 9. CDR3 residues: CASRETGEIAGELFF. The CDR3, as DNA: TGCGCCAGCAGGGAGACAGGGGAGATAGCCGGGGAGCTGTTTTTT.

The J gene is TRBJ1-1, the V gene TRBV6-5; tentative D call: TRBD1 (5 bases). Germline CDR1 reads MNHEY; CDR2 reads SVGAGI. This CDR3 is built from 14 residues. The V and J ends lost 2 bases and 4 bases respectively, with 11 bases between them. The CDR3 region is CASSYGASGTEAFF. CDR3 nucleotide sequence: TGTGCCAGCAGTTACGGGGCCTCGGGCACTGAAGCTTTCTTT.

The CDR3 spells CSVPLGSPDEQFF. CDR3 nucleotide sequence: TGCAGCGTTCCTCTGGGGTCCCCGGATGAGCAGTTCTTC. This sequence joins TRBV29-1 and TRBJ2-1, with D unresolved. Germline CDR1 reads SQVTM; CDR2 reads ANQGSEA. CDR3 length: 13 amino acids. V lost 5 bases to trimming and J lost 8 bases, with 16 bases between them.

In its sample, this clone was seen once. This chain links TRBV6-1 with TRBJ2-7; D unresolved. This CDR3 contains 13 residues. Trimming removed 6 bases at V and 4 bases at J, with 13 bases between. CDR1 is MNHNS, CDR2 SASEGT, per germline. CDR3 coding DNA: TGTGCCAGCAGGGTAAGCCCCATTTACGAGCAGTACGTC. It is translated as CASRVSPIYEQYV.

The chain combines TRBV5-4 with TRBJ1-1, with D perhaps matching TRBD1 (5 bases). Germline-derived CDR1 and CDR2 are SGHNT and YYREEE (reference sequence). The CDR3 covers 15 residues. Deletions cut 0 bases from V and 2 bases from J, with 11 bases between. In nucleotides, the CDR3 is TGTGCCAGCAGCTTGGCCAGGGACCCAAACACTGAAGCTTTCTTT. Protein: CASSLARDPNTEAFF.

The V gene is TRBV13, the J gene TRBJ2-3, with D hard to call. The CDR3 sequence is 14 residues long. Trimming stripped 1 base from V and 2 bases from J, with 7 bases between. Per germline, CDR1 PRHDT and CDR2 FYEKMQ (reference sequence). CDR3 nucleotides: TGTGCCAGCAGCTTAGAGACAAACACAGATACGCAGTATTTT. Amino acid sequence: CASSLETNTDTQYF.

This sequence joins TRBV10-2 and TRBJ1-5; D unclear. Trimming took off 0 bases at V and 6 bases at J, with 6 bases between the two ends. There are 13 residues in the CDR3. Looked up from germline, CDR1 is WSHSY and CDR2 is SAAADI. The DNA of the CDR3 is TGCGCCAGCAGTGAGTCAGTAATTCAGCCCCAGCATTTT. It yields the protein CASSESVIQPQHF.